The clone carrying this TCR beta chain was seen repeatedly, ten times or more. The antigen is not known. From the 5' RACE reads, TCRdb called clonotypes with MiXCR, one entry per CDR3 protein. Of around 250,000 distinct CDR3 sequences in the sample, around 10% were seen once. This entry comes from a study of CD8 T cells in ankylosing spondylitis. The study's findings and limits: Characteristic of ankylosing spondylitis blood, it appeared, was a TCR beta motif comprising fewer than 10 highly homologous variants.

V dropped 1 base and J dropped 5 bases, with 7 bases sitting between them. Germline V gene sequence: CDR1 SGHNT, CDR2 YYREEE (reference sequence). The CDR3 is made up of 14 amino acids. The receptor comes from a male donor with ankylosing spondylitis or in good health (not recorded which). The sample was blood, either unsorted or a sorted T cell fraction (not recorded which). V is TRBV5-4 and J is TRBJ1-6; D gene unclear. The CDR3 reads CASSLNGDNSPLHF. The CDR3 DNA follows: TGTGCCAGCAGCTTGAACGGAGATAATTCACCCCTCCACTTT.